These T cell receptor beta chains were read from a single sample in a study of blood T cell repertoires in COVID-19. Assay: immunoSEQ multiplex PCR; the TCRdb copy retains only in-frame clones and omits some. The top ten clones hold around 2.4% of a sample with around 130,000 clones, 80% to 90% of them seen once. Sequenced sample: PBMCs or T cells enriched from blood (not recorded which). The source of these receptors is a man aged 35-49 years with acute COVID-19. Both conserved end residues are part of each CDR3. Fields, in order: J gene, V gene, CDR3 protein.

TRBJ2-4	TRBV7-3	CASSLPRTVEDIQYF
TRBJ1-1	TRBV18	CASSPPPSNTEAFF
TRBJ2-5	TRBV30	CAWSVRQETQYF
TRBJ2-1	TRBV24-1	CATSDHGQGEFF
TRBJ1-4	TRBV6-1	CASSEKWTAAEKLFF
TRBJ2-2	TRBV7-2	CASSLRRGGTGELFF
TRBJ2-5	TRBV11-1	CASSFTVQETQYF
TRBJ2-5	TRBV9	CASSQIGTSGSQYF
TRBJ1-1	TRBV6-6	CASRTPGQPGGEAFF
TRBJ1-5	TRBV5-4	CASSLGGGNQPQHF
TRBJ1-2	TRBV7-9	CASSLVQGGYTF
TRBJ1-5	TRBV4-2	CASSFTAPGQPQHF
TRBJ2-1	TRBV18	CASSLTGDGNEQFF
TRBJ1-2	TRBV9	CASSDNQGEGRLYGYTF
TRBJ2-3	TRBV5-1	CASSPQGQDTDTQYF
TRBJ1-5	TRBV6-1	CASSEARDQPQHF
TRBJ2-7	TRBV19	CASSTSAGGLYEQYF
TRBJ1-3	TRBV21-1	CASSKRQGFGNTIYF
TRBJ1-1	TRBV7-2	CASSLGTGVKYTEAFF
TRBJ1-5	TRBV4-2	CASSQEPLRGFGYQPQHF